Below are 26 T cell receptor beta chains sequenced from a single sample in a study of human T cells and chemical hapten exposure. This sample's time point: pre-sensitization, week 0. Treatment meaning: therapeutic diphenylcyclopropenone sensitization with weekly scalp DPC. One entry per CDR3 protein, called by TCRdb with MiXCR from the RACE reads. The sample has 200,000 to 300,000 distinct CDR3 sequences; approximately 8.4% are singletons. The material sequenced was whole blood, taken in connection with sensitization to the hapten diphenylcyclopropenone (DPC). Receptor source: a woman between 40 and 50 years old with alopecia areata. Some clones in this sample may be carry-over from other donors' samples.

The chain is built from TRBV7-2 and TRBJ2-1; D not certain. The CDR3 sequence is 15 residues long. Germline V gene sequence: CDR1 SGHTA, CDR2 FQGNSA. V was shortened by 1 base and J by 0 bases, with 7 bases between the two germline ends. CDR3 protein: CASSLVGNSYNEQFF. For the CDR3, the DNA is TGTGCCAGCAGCTTAGTGGGCAACTCCTACAATGAGCAGTTCTTC.

The chain employs TRBV9 and TRBJ2-2, with 13 bases that match TRBD2. This CDR3 contains 18 residues. In germline, CDR1 is SGDLS, CDR2 YYNGEE. J lost 5 bases, V lost 3 bases, and 10 bases had no gene match. The CDR3 protein is CASSASLAGGPRTGELFF. The CDR3 DNA reads as TGTGCCAGCAGCGCCTCACTAGCGGGAGGGCCGCGGACCGGGGAGCTGTTTTTT.

This clonotype occurred a few times. The rearrangement joins TRBV7-3 to TRBJ2-2, with 14 bases fitting TRBD2. V gave up 5 bases and J gave up 8 bases; unmatched junction bases: 16. From germline, CDR1 is SGHTA and CDR2 FQGTGA. CDR3 length: 19 amino acids. CDR3 sequence: CASSPRGLAGALAGGELFF. CDR3 nucleotides: TGTGCCAGCAGCCCACGGGGACTAGCGGGAGCCTTGGCTGGTGGGGAGCTGTTTTTT.

The chain uses TRBV28 and TRBJ2-3; D may be TRBD2 (6 bases). Germline CDR1 is MDHEN and CDR2 is SYDVKM. V lost 10 bases and J 0 bases, leaving 11 bases between the germline ends. The CDR3 sequence is 13 residues long. This CDR3 reads CATGSGSTDTQYF. The CDR3 DNA follows: TGTGCCACCGGGAGCGGGAGCACAGATACGCAGTATTTT.

This clonotype was seen many times. The gene calls are TRBV20-1 and TRBJ2-7; no reliable D call. The V end was cut by 3 bases, the J end by 5 bases, with 8 bases between. CDR3 size: 11 residues. Germline V lookup: CDR1 DFQATT, CDR2 SNEGSKA (reference sequence). The CDR3 sequence: CSASQGNEQYF. The CDR3, as DNA: TGCAGTGCTAGTCAAGGGAACGAGCAGTACTTC.

In this sample, this clonotype turned up many times. The chain links TRBV13 to TRBJ1-1; weak D call: TRBD1 (6 bases). The germline V and J ends were trimmed by 5 bases and 6 bases, with 13 bases remaining between them. The CDR3 sequence is 13 residues long. From germline, CDR1 is PRHDT and CDR2 FYEKMQ (reference sequence). The DNA of the CDR3 is TGTGCCAGCAGCGCCACAGGGCCGGCTGAAGCTTTCTTT. As protein: CASSATGPAEAFF.

This clonotype was seen more than once but under ten times. This chain uses TRBV28 with TRBJ1-5, with D hard to call. The length of the CDR3 is 13 residues. Deletions cut 7 bases from V and 6 bases from J, with 13 bases between. The germline V gene has CDR1 MDHEN and CDR2 SYDVKM. CDR3: CASNPVRGQPQHF. For the CDR3, the DNA is TGTGCCAGCAATCCGGTTCGGGGTCAGCCCCAGCATTTT.

The CDR3 DNA reads TGTGCCACCAGCAGAGAGCAAGGTCAAGCGGGAGGGACCGGGGAGCTGTTTTTT. This sequence encodes CATSREQGQAGGTGELFF. This chain joins TRBV15 and TRBJ2-2; 10 positions agree with TRBD2. Germline CDR1 is LNHNV and CDR2 is YYDKDF (reference sequence). The CDR3 runs 18 residues. After removal of 0 bases from V and 5 bases from J, the junction contained 9 bases not matched to a gene.

This clonotype has a handful of counts. V is TRBV5-5 and J is TRBJ2-5; 11 bases agree with TRBD2. Unmatched junction bases numbered 6, after V lost 4 bases and J lost 1 base. Germline assignment: CDR1 SGHKS and CDR2 YYEKEE (reference sequence). The CDR3 sequence is 16 residues long. This CDR3 reads CASSRLAGTPQETQYF. CDR3 in DNA: TGTGCCAGCAGCCGACTAGCGGGAACACCCCAAGAGACCCAGTACTTC.

This chain joins TRBV18 and TRBJ2-3; the D gene could be TRBD1 or TRBD2 (5 bases each). From germline, CDR1 is KGHSH and CDR2 LQKENI. Trimming removed 3 bases from V and 7 bases from J, with 11 bases in between. The CDR3 contains 13 residues. CDR3 region: CASSPRDEYTQYF. The CDR3 DNA reads as TGTGCCAGCTCACCCAGGGACGAGTATACGCAGTATTTT.

This clonotype was seen at least ten times. The chain is built from TRBV9 and TRBJ2-5; 9 bases are shared with TRBD1. Germline CDR1 reads SGDLS; CDR2 reads YYNGEE. The CDR3 has 14 amino acids. V shed 3 bases, J shed 3 bases, and the junction held 3 bases outside the gene matches. CDR3 sequence reads: CASSATGGEETQYF. CDR3 sequence (DNA): TGTGCCAGCAGCGCGACAGGGGGTGAAGAGACCCAGTACTTC. The full variable domain, in which reference TRBV9 and TRBJ2-5 provide the parts outside the CDR3, is DSGVTQTPKHLITATGQRVTLRCSPRSGDLSVYWYQQSLDQGLQFLIQYYNGEERAKGNILERFSAQQFPDLHSELNLSSLELGDSALYFCASSATGGEETQYFGPGTRLLVL.

V is TRBV6-2 or TRBV6-3 and J is TRBJ2-1; a weak D match, TRBD2 (7 bases). V dropped 6 bases and J dropped 6 bases, with 18 bases sitting between them. This CDR3 contains 15 residues. Germline assignment: CDR1 MNHEY and CDR2 SVGEGT. The CDR3 sequence is CASSPRKGEGNEQFF. The CDR3 coding sequence is TGTGCCAGCAGCCCCAGAAAGGGGGAGGGCAATGAGCAGTTCTTC.

This chain connects TRBV29-1 to TRBJ1-5; D is possibly TRBD1 (5 bases). CDR1 SQVTM and CDR2 ANQGSEA come from the germline V gene. The CDR3 consists of 13 residues. V shed 5 bases and J shed 1 base, with 9 bases lying between them. The DNA of the CDR3 is TGCAGCGTTCGTGGGGGGAGCAATCAGCCCCAGCATTTT. Protein product: CSVRGGSNQPQHF.

There are a few counts of this clonotype. V is TRBV14 and J is TRBJ2-1; TRBD2 agrees at 9 bases. The CDR3 spans 13 residues. Losses at the gene ends were 4 bases for V and 12 bases for J; bases not matched to a gene: 7. CDR1 is SGHDN, CDR2 FVKESK, per germline. The chain's CDR3 is CASSPWTSEGQFF. DNA of the CDR3: TGTGCCAGCAGCCCCTGGACTAGCGAAGGGCAGTTCTTC.

This clonotype was seen at least ten times. The rearrangement uses TRBV5-1 and TRBJ2-7; 7 bases are a match to TRBD2. The CDR3 is 15 residues long. Germline V gene data show CDR1 as SGHRS and CDR2 as YFSETQ. The V segment lost 0 bases and the J segment 2 bases; nucleotides outside the gene matches: 5. CDR3 in amino acids: CASSLEGSGPYEQYF. The DNA for the CDR3 is TGCGCCAGCAGCTTGGAGGGTAGCGGGCCCTACGAGCAGTACTTC.

A few counts support this clonotype. V is TRBV6-5 and J is TRBJ2-2, with unresolved D. Looked up from germline, CDR1 is MNHEY and CDR2 is SVGAGI. Trimming pared 3 bases from V and 2 bases from J, leaving 16 bases between. This CDR3 spans 17 amino acids. The CDR3 is CASSYIASGANTGELFF. The CDR3 DNA follows: TGTGCCAGCAGTTATATAGCTTCGGGCGCAAACACCGGGGAGCTGTTTTTT.

The sample holds many counts of this clonotype. The rearrangement joins TRBV4-2 to TRBJ1-5, with D possibly TRBD1 on 5 matching bases. The germline V and J ends were trimmed by 0 bases and 5 bases, with 11 bases remaining between them. The CDR3 length is 15 residues. CDR1 and CDR2 from the germline V gene are LGHNA and YNFKEQ. CDR3 in amino acids: CASSQEGAQDQPQHF. As DNA, the CDR3 is TGTGCCAGCAGCCAAGAAGGGGCCCAAGATCAGCCCCAGCATTTT.

Notes on this clonotype: Being one base from a much bigger clone, this may be a read error. This chain joins TRBV6-1 and TRBJ2-2; 11 bases map to TRBD1. The CDR3 sequence is 14 residues long. With 6 bases clipped from V and 6 bases from J, the junction kept 3 bases outside the gene matches. Germline V lookup: CDR1 MNHNS, CDR2 SASEGT. As DNA, the CDR3 is TGTGCCAGCAGCCCGGACAGGGGGCCCGGGGAGCTGTTTTTT. The encoded protein is CASSPDRGPGELFF.

The chain joins TRBV12-3 or TRBV12-4 to TRBJ1-1, with no clear D. CDR3 size: 12 residues. V was trimmed by 5 bases and J by 11 bases, leaving 15 bases between them. CDR3 nucleotides: TGTGCCAGCAGTCGGGATGGAAATAGGGCTTTCTTT. Its protein is CASSRDGNRAFF.

There are a few counts of this clonotype. J is TRBJ1-5 and V is TRBV6-2 or TRBV6-3; 8 bases map to TRBD1. Unmatched junction bases numbered 13, after V lost 6 bases and J lost 15 bases. This CDR3 region has 13 residues. Germline V gene data show CDR1 as MNHEY and CDR2 as SVGEGT. The CDR3 sequence: CASSNYRTGSMHF. DNA for the CDR3: TGTGCCAGCAGCAACTACCGGACAGGGTCTATGCATTTT.

The chain links TRBV3-1 to TRBJ2-7, with 10 bases identical to TRBD2. The CDR3 length is 14 residues. J lost 4 bases, V lost 5 bases, and 5 bases had no gene match. CDR1 and CDR2 from the germline V gene are LGHDT and YNNKEL (reference sequence). The CDR3 coding sequence is TGTGCCAGCAGCAAGCGGGAGGGCGGTTACGAGCAGTACTTC. Amino acid sequence: CASSKREGGYEQYF.

The chain has TRBV3-1 and TRBJ1-1; D not resolved. The V and J ends lost 3 bases and 7 bases respectively, with 9 bases between them. CDR3 length: 12 amino acids. The germline V gene has CDR1 LGHDT and CDR2 YNNKEL (reference sequence). The CDR3 spells CASSQRDGEAFF. The CDR3 nucleotides are TGTGCCAGCAGCCAGCGAGACGGTGAAGCTTTCTTT.

The chain employs TRBV12-3 or TRBV12-4 and TRBJ2-1; D is perhaps TRBD2 (6 bases). V was cut by 5 bases and J by 2 bases, with 13 bases left in between. CDR3 length equals 15 residues. This CDR3 is CASSLASVAYNEQFF. CDR3 bases: TGTGCCAGCAGTCTTGCTAGCGTGGCCTACAATGAGCAGTTCTTC.

Only a few counts were recorded for this clonotype. The J gene is TRBJ1-1, the V gene TRBV12-3 or TRBV12-4; no reliable D call. The length of the CDR3 is 14 residues. The V end lost 4 bases, the J end lost 2 bases, and 11 bases lay between the germline ends. CDR3 sequence (DNA): TGTGCCAGCAGTTCCGCGGGATTTAACACTGAAGCTTTCTTT. It specifies CASSSAGFNTEAFF.

This clonotype was counted a few times. The chain combines TRBV5-5 with TRBJ1-1; D ambiguous. CDR3 size: 18 residues. The V and J ends lost 0 bases and 0 bases respectively, with 18 bases between them. In germline, CDR1 is SGHKS, CDR2 YYEKEE (reference sequence). The CDR3 sequence: CASSLAPAGFRMNTEAFF. The CDR3 DNA sequence: TGTGCCAGCAGCTTGGCACCGGCCGGGTTCAGAATGAACACTGAAGCTTTCTTT.

The rearrangement links TRBV6-6 to TRBJ2-3, with D perhaps assigned TRBD1 or TRBD2 (6 bases each). The CDR3 contains 16 residues. CDR1 is MNHNY and CDR2 is SVGAGI in the germline V gene (reference sequence). V was cut by 6 bases and J by 2 bases, with 18 bases left in between. This chain's CDR3 is CASSLLQGTYTDTQYF. For the CDR3, the DNA is TGTGCCAGCAGCCTCCTTCAGGGGACTTACACAGATACGCAGTATTTT.